These 3 T cell receptor beta chains originate from one sample sequenced in a study of T-cell reconstitution after alpha-beta-depleted transplantation in children. The TCRbeta library incorporated unique molecular identifiers. TCRdb fed the PCR reads into MiXCR, producing one record per CDR3 protein. The sample records hundreds of thousands of distinct CDR3 sequences, 15% to 20% being singletons. Sequences were derived from PBMCs, mostly from graft donor cells, sampled 360 days after TCRalphabeta/CD19-depleted stem cell transplant. The receptors shown here come from a boy in the first two years of life who had a stem cell transplant for Wiskott-Aldrich syndrome, so the T cells may come from the graft donor.

This clonotype has a handful of counts. V usage is TRBV30 and J usage is TRBJ1-3; possible D gene TRBD1, 5 bases. Deletions cut 1 base from V and 3 bases from J, with 10 bases between. The V gene's germline CDR1 is GTSNPN and CDR2 SVGIG (reference sequence). This CDR3 is 14 amino acids long. CDR3 residues: CAWSAGVVGNTIYF. DNA of the CDR3: TGTGCCTGGAGTGCGGGGGTTGTTGGAAACACCATATATTTT.

This clonotype was seen a few times. This rearrangement joins TRBV4-1 to TRBJ2-3; 7 bases are a match to TRBD1. The V and J ends lost 6 bases and 3 bases, in that order; junction bases with no gene match: 15. Germline CDR1 is MGHRA and CDR2 is YSYEKL. This CDR3 region has 17 residues. The CDR3, as DNA: TGCGCCAGCAGGGAAGCGACAGGGCAGGACATGACAGATACGCAGTATTTT. Protein product: CASREATGQDMTDTQYF.

This clonotype was counted only a few times. V gene TRBV12-3 or TRBV12-4 combines with J gene TRBJ1-1; D is ambiguous. V lost 5 bases to trimming and J lost 7 bases, with 8 bases between them. CDR3 length: 11 residues. The CDR3 region is CASSVPGEAFF. The CDR3 region has the DNA TGTGCCAGCAGTGTACCGGGTGAAGCTTTCTTT.